This TCR beta chain was sequenced in a study of shared clonotypes between healthy human individuals. Study results and caveats: The study found lower generation probabilities in non-shared clonotypes than in those shared by all four donors. Despite large depth, rarefaction showed incomplete sorted-subset sequencing. Genetic and exposure-history diversity was limited by the small donor number. Sequencing depth was expected to influence donor clonotype sharing.

This clone was seen more than once but under ten times. What it binds is not known. Generated by immunoSEQ multiplex PCR, the TCRdb table keeps only in-frame clones and is missing some. The profile shows 1.4 million to 1.5 million clones, approximately 96% of them singletons. The CDR3 totals 11 residues. Germline loops: CDR1 LNHDA, CDR2 SQIVND (reference sequence). The V end was cut by 10 bases, the J end by 4 bases, with 11 bases between. This chain uses TRBV19 with TRBJ2-7; no clear D gene. This TCR derives from a man younger than 45 in good health. Sequenced input: naive CD4+ T cells sorted from blood. Subset specified: CD45RA+ positively selected. The CDR3 region has the DNA TGTGCCACGACTTGGGCGTACGAGCAGTACTTC. Translating gives CATTWAYEQYF.